These 26 T cell receptor beta chains were all obtained from the same sample, sequenced in a study of CD8 T cells in ankylosing spondylitis. Study-level results: Ankylosing spondylitis blood appeared to be characterized by a TCR beta motif of several highly homologous variants.

Their antigens are not known. TCRdb independently ran MiXCR on the 5' RACE reads; one entry per CDR3 protein. The table has around 770,000 distinct CDR3 sequences, around 19% seen once. Sample: blood, either unsorted or a sorted T cell fraction (not recorded which). The receptor set was obtained from a male donor with ankylosing spondylitis.

In its sample, this clonotype was seen many times. J is TRBJ1-1 and V is TRBV10-3; possibly TRBD1 for D (5 bases). Trimming stripped 10 bases from V and 1 base from J, with 16 bases between. There are 14 residues in the CDR3. Germline CDR1 ENHRY, CDR2 SYGVKD. CDR3 nucleotide sequence: TGTGCCACGATGCGGGACCCCACGAACACTGAAGCTTTCTTT. This gives the protein CATMRDPTNTEAFF.

The chain carries TRBV20-1 and TRBJ2-3, with D possibly matching TRBD2 (5 bases). The germline V and J ends were trimmed by 3 bases and 6 bases, with 13 bases remaining between them. The CDR3 contains 13 residues. Germline CDR1 DFQATT, CDR2 SNEGSKA (reference sequence). The DNA of the CDR3 is TGCAGTGCTAGTGGGGAGTTATGGGATACGCAGTATTTT. Its translation: CSASGELWDTQYF.

This clonotype has only a few counts. In DNA form, the CDR3 reads TGTGCCAGCAGAAGACAGGGGGCGCGGAATGAAAAACTGTTTTTT. This codes for CASRRQGARNEKLFF. This chain links TRBV12-3 or TRBV12-4 with TRBJ1-4; 10 nucleotides agree with TRBD1. This CDR3 is built from 15 residues. V shed 6 bases, J shed 5 bases, and the junction held 6 bases outside the gene matches.

The chain links TRBV30 to TRBJ1-2, with D possibly TRBD1 on 5 matching bases. Per germline, CDR1 GTSNPN and CDR2 SVGIG (reference sequence). The length of the CDR3 is 13 residues. Trimming removed 2 bases from V and 6 bases from J, with 13 bases in between. CDR3 protein: CAWSQGPEDGYTF. In DNA, the CDR3 is TGTGCCTGGAGTCAGGGCCCCGAGGATGGCTACACCTTC.

Comments on this clonotype: At one end the junction does not follow the germline gene, possibly because of a read error. This chain connects TRBV11-2 to TRBJ2-7, with TRBD1 matching over 9 bases. CDR1 is SGHAT and CDR2 is FQNNGV in the germline V gene. The length of the CDR3 is 11 residues. The CDR3: CASSLEGDRDF. DNA of the CDR3: TGTGCCAGCAGCTTAGAAGGGGACAGGGACTTC.

The chain carries TRBV5-1 and TRBJ1-5; weak D call: TRBD1 (6 bases). The CDR3 is 15 residues long. Germline V CDR1 and CDR2: SGHRS, YFSETQ. Trimming shortened V by 0 bases and J by 7 bases, and 14 bases separated the two germline ends. The CDR3 DNA reads TGCGCCAGCAGCTTGGAGGGGGGTCTCAGCCAGCCCCAGCATTTT. Protein: CASSLEGGLSQPQHF. The full variable domain, completed using reference TRBV5-1 and TRBJ1-5, is KAGVTQTPRYLIKTRGQQVTLSCSPISGHRSVSWYQQTPGQGLQFLFEYFSETQRNKGNFPGRFSGRQFSNSRSEMNVSTLELGDSALYLCASSLEGGLSQPQHFGDGTRLSIL.

This clonotype was seen a few times. The rearrangement links TRBV11-2 to TRBJ2-5; 15 bases match TRBD2. CDR3 length: 18 residues. After removal of 1 base from V and 5 bases from J, the junction contained 8 bases not matched to a gene. The germline V gene encodes CDR1 SGHAT and CDR2 FQNNGV. The DNA of the CDR3 is TGTGCCAGCAGCTTAGTGGGAGGGACTAGCGGGGGGAGGGAGACCCAGTACTTC. This encodes CASSLVGGTSGGRETQYF.

The V call is TRBV5-6, the J call TRBJ2-2; D remains unclear. With 0 bases removed from V and 10 bases from J, the gap between germline ends came to 7 bases. The CDR3 loop spans 12 amino acids. Per the germline V gene, CDR1 is SGHDT and CDR2 is YYEEEE. The CDR3 nucleotides are TGTGCCAGCAGCTTGGTACCGGCGGAGCTGTTTTTT. It codes for CASSLVPAELFF.

The rearrangement uses TRBV20-1 and TRBJ2-3; D remains unclear. The length of the CDR3 is 14 residues. The V and J ends lost 0 bases and 2 bases respectively, with 9 bases between them. Germline lookup yields CDR1 DFQATT and CDR2 SNEGSKA (reference sequence). The CDR3 loop reads CSARDFYFTDTQYF. Here the CDR3 DNA reads TGCAGTGCTAGAGACTTCTACTTCACAGATACGCAGTATTTT.

This clonotype was detected only a few times. CDR3 DNA: TGTGCCAGCAGTTCCCCACCGGACAGGGCCGTAAGCAATCAGCCCCAGCATTTT. Protein: CASSSPPDRAVSNQPQHF. The rearrangement uses TRBV6-2 or TRBV6-3 and TRBJ1-5; 8 bases fit TRBD1. The CDR3 has 18 residues. After removal of 4 bases from V and 1 base from J, the junction contained 12 bases not matched to a gene. The germline CDR1 and CDR2 sequences are MNHEY and SVGEGT.

This clonotype was seen a few times. CDR3: CASSPDRSVNEKLFF. The CDR3 DNA reads as TGTGCCAGCAGCCCTGACCGGTCCGTAAATGAAAAACTGTTTTTT. V and J are TRBV4-2 and TRBJ1-4; D unclear. Looked up from germline, CDR1 is LGHNA and CDR2 is YNFKEQ. V was shortened by 4 bases and J by 5 bases, with 14 bases between the two germline ends. This CDR3 has 15 amino acids.

The rearrangement links TRBV6-6 to TRBJ2-7; the D is unclear. V shed 0 bases and J shed 3 bases, with 6 bases lying between them. This CDR3 is 13 amino acids long. The germline CDR1 and CDR2 sequences are MNHNY and SVGAGI (reference sequence). CDR3 loop: CASSYSYYYEQYF. The CDR3 DNA follows: TGTGCCAGCAGTTACTCTTATTACTACGAGCAGTACTTC.

The rearrangement joins TRBV7-2 to TRBJ2-1; 10 nucleotides agree with TRBD2. The CDR3 loop spans 14 amino acids. The germline gives CDR1 SGHTA, CDR2 FQGNSA. Losses at the gene ends were 8 bases for V and 3 bases for J; bases not matched to a gene: 4. This CDR3 reads CASQLAGVYNEQFF. In DNA form, the CDR3 reads TGTGCCAGCCAGCTAGCGGGAGTCTACAATGAGCAGTTCTTC.

This clonotype was counted a few times. The chain combines TRBV20-1 with TRBJ2-1; 16 bases match TRBD2. The trim removed 7 bases at V and 10 bases at J, leaving 10 bases unmatched. This CDR3 has 15 residues. Per the germline V gene, CDR1 is DFQATT and CDR2 is SNEGSKA (reference sequence). CDR3 region: CSVLGLAGGPGEQFF. CDR3 bases: TGCAGTGTCCTGGGACTAGCGGGGGGGCCAGGCGAGCAGTTCTTC.

This clonotype occurred many times. The CDR3 loop is CASSRDRGSDEQYF. The DNA of the CDR3 is TGCGCCAGCAGCCGGGACAGGGGGTCTGACGAGCAGTACTTC. The gene calls are TRBV5-1 and TRBJ2-7; 11 nucleotides agree with TRBD1. Germline CDR1 and CDR2: SGHRS and YFSETQ. The V gene end was trimmed by 4 bases and the J gene end by 5 bases; junction bases not matched to a gene: 5. The CDR3 is 14 amino acids.

V is TRBV20-1 and J is TRBJ2-2; no clear D gene. Trimming cost V 6 bases and J 1 base, with 9 bases left between them. The CDR3 length is 13 residues. Germline CDR1 reads DFQATT; CDR2 reads SNEGSKA (reference sequence). CDR3 sequence: CSAPAGNTGELFF. The CDR3 region has the DNA TGCAGTGCCCCCGCCGGGAACACCGGGGAGCTGTTTTTT.

This clonotype was seen a handful of times. Germline and junction disagree at one end, which may indicate a read error. This chain connects TRBV20-1 to TRBJ1-4, with 8 nucleotides matching TRBD1. Germline CDR1 DFQATT, CDR2 SNEGSKA (reference sequence). This CDR3 has 11 amino acids. The CDR3 sequence: CTDRGNEKLFF. In DNA, the CDR3 is TGTACAGACAGGGGTAATGAAAAACTGTTTTTT.

The CDR3 coding sequence is TGTGCCAGCAGTTTAAGTGTGGCGAACACTGAAGCTTTCTTT. It encodes CASSLSVANTEAFF. The rearrangement joins TRBV12-3 or TRBV12-4 to TRBJ1-1; D call uncertain. The CDR3 extends over 14 amino acids. The V gene lost 2 bases and the J gene lost 1 base, with 8 bases spanning the gap.

The sample holds a few counts of this clonotype. The genes are TRBV2 and TRBJ1-6; D possibly corresponds to TRBD1 (6 bases). The V and J ends lost 5 bases and 8 bases respectively, with 16 bases between them. The germline V gene has CDR1 SNHLY and CDR2 FYNNEI. The CDR3 has 15 amino acids. CDR3 in DNA: TGTGCCAGCAGTAGCGGACAGTCAGGGTATTCACCCCTCCACTTT. This sequence encodes CASSSGQSGYSPLHF.

Ten or more counts support this clonotype. The genes are TRBV25-1 and TRBJ2-1; either TRBD1 or TRBD2 may supply D (6 bases each). Germline values: CDR1 MGHDK, CDR2 SYGVNS. The CDR3 is 14 amino acids. Trimming cost V 0 bases and J 12 bases, with 15 bases left between them. The CDR3 here is CASSEYIGGGVQFF. CDR3 nucleotides: TGTGCCAGCAGTGAATATATAGGGGGAGGTGTGCAGTTCTTC.

This chain connects TRBV12-3 or TRBV12-4 to TRBJ2-5; tentatively, D is TRBD2 (6 bases). The CDR3 has 15 amino acids. V shed 3 bases and J shed 7 bases, with 18 bases lying between them. The CDR3 loop reads CASSFGAGRLGTQYF. CDR3 bases: TGTGCCAGCAGTTTCGGGGCGGGGCGCCTGGGGACCCAGTACTTC.

CDR3 nucleotide sequence: TGCAGCGTCGCGACTAGCGGGGGCGGAGAGACCCAGTACTTC. Translated: CSVATSGGGETQYF. The rearrangement uses TRBV29-1 and TRBJ2-5; 12 bases align to TRBD2. Germline CDR1 SQVTM, CDR2 ANQGSEA. The V and J ends lost 6 bases and 4 bases, in that order; junction bases with no gene match: 6. This CDR3 has 14 residues.

This clonotype has just a few counts. The CDR3 DNA reads TGTGCCAGCAGCGGCGGGAGCAAGAATGAAAAACTGTTTTTT. Translating it yields CASSGGSKNEKLFF. J is TRBJ1-4 and V is TRBV11-1, with no clear D. This CDR3 is 14 amino acids long. The germline V gene encodes CDR1 SGHAT and CDR2 FQDESV (reference sequence). The ends were cut back, 5 bases at V and 5 bases at J, with 12 bases in the middle.

V and J are TRBV7-9 and TRBJ1-4; D call uncertain. Between the trimmed V and J ends, which lost 4 bases and 0 bases, there was a span of 15 bases. The CDR3 contains 17 residues. CDR1 is SEHNR and CDR2 is FQNEAQ in the germline V gene (reference sequence). CDR3 nucleotide sequence: TGTGCCAGCAGCTCTTCCAACTCGGTCGCAACTAATGAAAAACTGTTTTTT. Its protein product is CASSSSNSVATNEKLFF.

The V gene is TRBV5-1, the J gene TRBJ1-1; tentative D call: TRBD1 (5 bases). V was pared by 3 bases and J by 6 bases, with 21 bases between. CDR1 SGHRS and CDR2 YFSETQ come from the germline V gene. This CDR3 spans 16 amino acids. The CDR3 DNA sequence: TGCGCCAGCAGCTCCCCTCCGGGACCCGGGGTCCCTGAAGCTTTCTTT. Encoded protein: CASSSPPGPGVPEAFF.

This chain joins TRBV4-1 and TRBJ2-7; 11 nucleotides agree with TRBD2. Germline V lookup: CDR1 MGHRA, CDR2 YSYEKL. V shed 1 base, J shed 5 bases, and the junction held 7 bases outside the gene matches. The CDR3 covers 16 residues. CDR3 sequence: CASSQVSGRAFDEQYF. The CDR3 region has the DNA TGCGCCAGCAGCCAAGTTAGCGGGAGGGCTTTCGACGAGCAGTACTTC.